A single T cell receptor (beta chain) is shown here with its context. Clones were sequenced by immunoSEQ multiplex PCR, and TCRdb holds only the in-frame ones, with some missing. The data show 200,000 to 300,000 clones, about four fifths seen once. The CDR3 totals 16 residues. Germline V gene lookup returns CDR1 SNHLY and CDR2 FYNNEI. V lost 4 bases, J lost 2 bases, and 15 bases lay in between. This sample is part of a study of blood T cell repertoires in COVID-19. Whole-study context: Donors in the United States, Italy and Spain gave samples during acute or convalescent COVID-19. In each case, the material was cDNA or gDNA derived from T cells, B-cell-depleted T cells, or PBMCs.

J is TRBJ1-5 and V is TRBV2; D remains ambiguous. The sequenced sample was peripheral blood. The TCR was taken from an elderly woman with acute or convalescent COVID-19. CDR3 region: CASSATPSGRNQPQHF. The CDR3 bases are TGTGCCAGCAGTGCAACTCCCTCGGGTCGCAATCAGCCCCAGCATTTT.